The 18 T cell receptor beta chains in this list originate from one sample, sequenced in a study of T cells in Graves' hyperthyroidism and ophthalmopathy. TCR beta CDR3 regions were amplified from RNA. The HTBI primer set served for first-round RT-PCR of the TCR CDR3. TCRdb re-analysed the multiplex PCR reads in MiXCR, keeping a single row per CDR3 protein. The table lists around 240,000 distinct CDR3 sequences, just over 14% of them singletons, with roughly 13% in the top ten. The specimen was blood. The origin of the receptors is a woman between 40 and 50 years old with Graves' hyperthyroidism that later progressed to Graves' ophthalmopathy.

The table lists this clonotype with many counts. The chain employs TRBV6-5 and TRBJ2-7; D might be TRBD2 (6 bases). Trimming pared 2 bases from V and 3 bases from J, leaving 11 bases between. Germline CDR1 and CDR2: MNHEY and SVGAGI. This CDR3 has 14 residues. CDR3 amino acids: CASSYSQGLYEQYF. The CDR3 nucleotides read TGTGCCAGCAGTTACAGCCAGGGACTCTACGAGCAGTACTTC.

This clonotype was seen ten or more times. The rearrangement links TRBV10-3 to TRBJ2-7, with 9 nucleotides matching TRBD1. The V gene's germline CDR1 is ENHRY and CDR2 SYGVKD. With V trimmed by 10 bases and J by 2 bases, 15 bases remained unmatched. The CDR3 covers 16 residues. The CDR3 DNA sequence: TGTGCCAGCAAATCCGGGACAGGGATCATGGCCTACGAGCAGTACTTC. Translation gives CASKSGTGIMAYEQYF.

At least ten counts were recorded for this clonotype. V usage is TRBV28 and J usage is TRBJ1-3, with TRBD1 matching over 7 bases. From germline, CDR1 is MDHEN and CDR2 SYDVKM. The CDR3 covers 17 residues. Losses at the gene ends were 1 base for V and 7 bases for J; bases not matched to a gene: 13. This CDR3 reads CASSLSGIKGAGNTIYF. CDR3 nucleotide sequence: TGTGCCAGCAGTTTATCCGGCATCAAGGGGGCCGGTAACACCATATATTTT. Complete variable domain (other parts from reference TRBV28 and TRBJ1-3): DVKVTQSSRYLVKRTGEKVFLECVQDMDHENMFWYRQDPGLGLRLIYFSYDVKMKEKGDIPEGYSVSREKKERFSLILESASTNQTSMYLCASSLSGIKGAGNTIYFGEGSWLTVV.

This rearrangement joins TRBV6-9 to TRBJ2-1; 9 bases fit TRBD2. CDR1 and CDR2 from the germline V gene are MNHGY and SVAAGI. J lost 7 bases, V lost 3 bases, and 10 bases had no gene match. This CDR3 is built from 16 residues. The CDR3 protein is CASSYGPSGVTNEQFF. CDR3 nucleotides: TGTGCCAGCAGTTACGGTCCTAGCGGGGTTACAAATGAGCAGTTCTTC.

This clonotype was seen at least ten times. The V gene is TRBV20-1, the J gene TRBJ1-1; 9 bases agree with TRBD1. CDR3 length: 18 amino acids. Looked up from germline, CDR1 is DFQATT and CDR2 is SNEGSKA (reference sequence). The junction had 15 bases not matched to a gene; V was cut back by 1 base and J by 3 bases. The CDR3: CSARVIWDRVELHTEAFF. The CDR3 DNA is TGCAGTGCTAGAGTCATTTGGGACAGGGTAGAATTGCACACTGAAGCTTTCTTT.

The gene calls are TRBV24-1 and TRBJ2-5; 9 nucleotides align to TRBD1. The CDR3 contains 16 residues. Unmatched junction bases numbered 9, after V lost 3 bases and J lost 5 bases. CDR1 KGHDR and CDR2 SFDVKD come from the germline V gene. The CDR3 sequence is CATSDLGQGSVETQYF. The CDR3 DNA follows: TGTGCCACCAGTGATCTAGGACAGGGGTCAGTGGAGACCCAGTACTTC.

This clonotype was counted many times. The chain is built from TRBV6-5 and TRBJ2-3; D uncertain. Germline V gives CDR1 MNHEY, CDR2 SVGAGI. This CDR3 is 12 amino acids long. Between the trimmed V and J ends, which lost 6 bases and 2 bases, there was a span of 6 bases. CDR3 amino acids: CASSGPTDTQYF. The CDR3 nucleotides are TGTGCCAGCAGCGGTCCCACAGATACGCAGTATTTT.

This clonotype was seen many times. The CDR3 protein is CAISESIYGYTF. The CDR3 DNA follows: TGTGCCATCAGTGAGTCCATCTATGGCTACACCTTC. V gene TRBV10-3 combines with J gene TRBJ1-2; D not resolved. This CDR3 is built from 12 residues. Trimming left V 0 bases short and J 4 bases short, with 3 bases between. CDR1 ENHRY and CDR2 SYGVKD come from the germline V gene.

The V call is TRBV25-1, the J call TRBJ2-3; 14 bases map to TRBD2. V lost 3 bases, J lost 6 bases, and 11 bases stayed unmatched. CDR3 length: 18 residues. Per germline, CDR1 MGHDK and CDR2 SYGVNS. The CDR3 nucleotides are TGTGCCAGCAGTGAGGGACTAGCGGGAGTCGGTCTTAGGGATACGCAGTATTTT. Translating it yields CASSEGLAGVGLRDTQYF.

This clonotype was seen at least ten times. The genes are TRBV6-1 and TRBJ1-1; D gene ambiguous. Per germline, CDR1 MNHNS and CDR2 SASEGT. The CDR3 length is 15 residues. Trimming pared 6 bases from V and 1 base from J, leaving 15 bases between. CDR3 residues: CASSPPRLPNTEAFF. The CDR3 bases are TGTGCCAGCAGCCCGCCAAGGTTACCGAACACTGAAGCTTTCTTT.

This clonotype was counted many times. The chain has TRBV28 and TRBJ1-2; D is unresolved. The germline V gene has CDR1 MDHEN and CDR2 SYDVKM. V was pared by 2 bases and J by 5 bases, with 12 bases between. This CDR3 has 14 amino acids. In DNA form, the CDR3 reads TGTGCCAGCAGTTTAAGGCAGGCCTGGTATGGCTACACCTTC. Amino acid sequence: CASSLRQAWYGYTF.

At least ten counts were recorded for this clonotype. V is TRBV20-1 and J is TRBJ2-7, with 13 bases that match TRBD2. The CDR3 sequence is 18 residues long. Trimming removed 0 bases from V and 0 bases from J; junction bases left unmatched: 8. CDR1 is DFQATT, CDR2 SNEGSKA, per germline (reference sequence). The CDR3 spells CSARERGTSGTSSYEQYF. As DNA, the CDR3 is TGCAGTGCTAGAGAAAGAGGGACTAGCGGGACGAGCTCCTACGAGCAGTACTTC.

The CDR3 sequence: CASSQDYTGGRYNEQFF. The CDR3 DNA reads as TGTGCCAGCAGCCAAGATTACACGGGAGGGCGATACAATGAGCAGTTCTTC. V gene TRBV3-1 combines with J gene TRBJ2-1; 8 bases align to TRBD2. The germline V gene encodes CDR1 LGHDT and CDR2 YNNKEL (reference sequence). The junction had 8 bases not matched to a gene; V was cut back by 0 bases and J by 4 bases. This CDR3 contains 17 residues.

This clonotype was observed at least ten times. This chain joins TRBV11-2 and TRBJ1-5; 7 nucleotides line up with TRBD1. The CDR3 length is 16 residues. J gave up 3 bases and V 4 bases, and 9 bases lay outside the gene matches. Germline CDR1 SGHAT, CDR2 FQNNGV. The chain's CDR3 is CASSSPVTGINQPQHF. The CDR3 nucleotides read TGTGCCAGCAGCTCCCCGGTGACAGGGATCAATCAGCCCCAGCATTTT.

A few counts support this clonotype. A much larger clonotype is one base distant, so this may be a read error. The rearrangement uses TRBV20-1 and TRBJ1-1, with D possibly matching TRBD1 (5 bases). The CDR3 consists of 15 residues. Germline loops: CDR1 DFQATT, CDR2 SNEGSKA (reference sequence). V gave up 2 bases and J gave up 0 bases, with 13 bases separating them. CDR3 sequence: CSARKGESVNTEAFF. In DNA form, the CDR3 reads TGCAGTGCTAGAAAAGGGGAATCCGTGAACACTGAAGCTTTCTTT.

The CDR3 DNA is TGTGCCAGCAGCTATGGGACTAGCGGGGTCTACGAGCAGTACTTC. Translation gives CASSYGTSGVYEQYF. The chain has TRBV6-5 and TRBJ2-7, with 13 bases matching TRBD2. The length of the CDR3 is 15 residues. Germline lookup yields CDR1 MNHEY and CDR2 SVGAGI. The V gene end was trimmed by 6 bases and the J gene end by 3 bases; junction bases not matched to a gene: 5.

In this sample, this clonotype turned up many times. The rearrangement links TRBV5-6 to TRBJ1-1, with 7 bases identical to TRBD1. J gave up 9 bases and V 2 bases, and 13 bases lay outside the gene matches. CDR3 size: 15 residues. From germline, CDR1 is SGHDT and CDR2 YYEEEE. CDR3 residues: CASSLTGEGDSQAFF. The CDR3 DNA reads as TGTGCCAGCAGCTTAACAGGGGAAGGAGACTCCCAAGCTTTCTTT.

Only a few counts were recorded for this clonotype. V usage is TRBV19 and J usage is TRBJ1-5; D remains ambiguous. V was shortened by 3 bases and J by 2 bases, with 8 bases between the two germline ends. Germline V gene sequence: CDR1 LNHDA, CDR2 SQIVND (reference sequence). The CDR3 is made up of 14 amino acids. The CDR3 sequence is CASSIGSRNQPQHF. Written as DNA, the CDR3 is TGTGCCAGTAGTATTGGTTCACGCAATCAGCCCCAGCATTTT. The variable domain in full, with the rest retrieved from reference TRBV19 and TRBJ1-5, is DGGITQSPKYLFRKEGQNVTLSCEQNLNHDAMYWYRQDPGQGLRLIYYSQIVNDFQKGDIAEGYSVSREKKESFPLTVTSAQKNPTAFYLCASSIGSRNQPQHFGDGTRLSIL.